This TCR beta chain is drawn from a study of blood T cell repertoires in COVID-19. The CDR3 is 15 residues long. The V end lost 3 bases, the J end lost 4 bases, and 16 bases lay between the germline ends. Germline V lookup: CDR1 MNHEY, CDR2 SMNVEV (reference sequence). Here immunoSEQ multiplex PCR was the method, and the copy in TCRdb shows in-frame clones only, minus some. The sample holds about 210,000 clones, over 70% seen once. The rearrangement uses TRBV27 and TRBJ2-7, with D tentatively TRBD2 (6 bases). Sequencing used peripheral blood. The receptor's source is a man in his forties or fifties with active or convalescent COVID-19. CDR3 DNA sequence: TGTGCCAGCAGTTTCTCCTCCCCCGGGAGTTACGAGCAGTACTTC. Amino acids: CASSFSSPGSYEQYF.